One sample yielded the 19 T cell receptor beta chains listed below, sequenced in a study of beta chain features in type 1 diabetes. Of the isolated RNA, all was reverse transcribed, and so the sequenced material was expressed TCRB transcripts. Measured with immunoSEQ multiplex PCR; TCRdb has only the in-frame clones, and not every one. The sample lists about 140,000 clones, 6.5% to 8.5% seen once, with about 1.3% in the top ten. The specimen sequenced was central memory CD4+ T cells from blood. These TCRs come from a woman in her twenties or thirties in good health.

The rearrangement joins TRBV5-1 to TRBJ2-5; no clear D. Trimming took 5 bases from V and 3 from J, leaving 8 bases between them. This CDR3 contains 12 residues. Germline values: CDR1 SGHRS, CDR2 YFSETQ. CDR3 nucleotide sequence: TGCGCCAGCAGGTTCACGGAAGAGACCCAGTACTTC. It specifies CASRFTEETQYF.

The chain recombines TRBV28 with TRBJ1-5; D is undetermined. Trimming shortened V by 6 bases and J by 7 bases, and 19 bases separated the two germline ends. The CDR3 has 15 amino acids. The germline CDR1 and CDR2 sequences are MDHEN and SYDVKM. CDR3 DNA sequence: TGTGCCAGCAGCCCCTCTAGAGCGGGTGGGCAGCCCCAGCATTTT. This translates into CASSPSRAGGQPQHF.

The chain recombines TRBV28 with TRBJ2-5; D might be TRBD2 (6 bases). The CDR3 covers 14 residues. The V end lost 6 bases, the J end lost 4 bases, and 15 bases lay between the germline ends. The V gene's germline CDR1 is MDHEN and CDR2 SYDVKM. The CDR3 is CASSLGGIRETQYF. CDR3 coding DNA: TGTGCCAGCAGCCTGGGGGGAATACGAGAGACCCAGTACTTC.

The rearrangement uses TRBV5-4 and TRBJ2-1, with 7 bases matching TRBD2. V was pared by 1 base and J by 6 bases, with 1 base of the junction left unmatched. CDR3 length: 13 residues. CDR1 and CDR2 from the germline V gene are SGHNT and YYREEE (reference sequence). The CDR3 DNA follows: TGTGCCAGCAGCTTGCCGGGAGGCAATGAGCAGTTCTTC. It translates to CASSLPGGNEQFF.

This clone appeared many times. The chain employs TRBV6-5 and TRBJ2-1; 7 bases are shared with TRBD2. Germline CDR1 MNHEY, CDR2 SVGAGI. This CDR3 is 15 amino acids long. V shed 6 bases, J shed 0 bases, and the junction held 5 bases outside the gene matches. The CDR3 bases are TGTGCCAGCAGACGCGGACTAGACTCCTACAATGAGCAGTTCTTC. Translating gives CASRRGLDSYNEQFF.

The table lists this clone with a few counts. In DNA, the CDR3 is TGTGCCAGCAGCGCAGCGGGGGGGATCTCCTACAATGAGCAGTTCTTC. This encodes CASSAAGGISYNEQFF. V is TRBV9 and J is TRBJ2-1; 10 bases are shared with TRBD2. V shed 3 bases and J 0 bases; nucleotides not matched to a gene: 3. This CDR3 has 16 amino acids. Germline CDR1 reads SGDLS; CDR2 reads YYNGEE.

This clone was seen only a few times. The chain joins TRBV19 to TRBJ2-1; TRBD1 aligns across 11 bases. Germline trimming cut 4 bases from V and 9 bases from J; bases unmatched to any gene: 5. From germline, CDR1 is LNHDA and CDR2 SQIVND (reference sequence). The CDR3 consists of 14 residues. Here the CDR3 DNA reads TGTGCCAGTAGTACGTGGGACAGGGGGAGTGAGCAGTTCTTC. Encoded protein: CASSTWDRGSEQFF. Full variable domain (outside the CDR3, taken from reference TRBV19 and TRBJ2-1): DGGITQSPKYLFRKEGQNVTLSCEQNLNHDAMYWYRQDPGQGLRLIYYSQIVNDFQKGDIAEGYSVSREKKESFPLTVTSAQKNPTAFYLCASSTWDRGSEQFFGPGTRLTVL.

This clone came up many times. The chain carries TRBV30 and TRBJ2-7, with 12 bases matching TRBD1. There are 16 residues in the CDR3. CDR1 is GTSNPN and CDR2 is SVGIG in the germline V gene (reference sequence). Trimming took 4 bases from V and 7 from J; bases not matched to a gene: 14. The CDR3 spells CAWKVQPGQGAREQYF. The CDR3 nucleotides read TGTGCCTGGAAGGTTCAGCCGGGACAGGGGGCGCGGGAGCAGTACTTC. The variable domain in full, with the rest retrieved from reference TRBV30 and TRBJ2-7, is SQTIHQWPATLVQPVGSPLSLECTVEGTSNPNLYWYRQAAGRGLQLLFYSVGIGQISSEVPQNLSASRPQDRQFILSSKKLLLSDSGFYLCAWKVQPGQGAREQYFGPGTRLTVT.

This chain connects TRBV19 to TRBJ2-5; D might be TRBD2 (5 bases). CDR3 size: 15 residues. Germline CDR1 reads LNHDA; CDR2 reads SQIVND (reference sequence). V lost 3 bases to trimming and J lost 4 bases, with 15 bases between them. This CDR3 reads CASSISSLRGETQYF. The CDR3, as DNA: TGTGCCAGTAGTATTTCTAGCCTTAGAGGAGAGACCCAGTACTTC.

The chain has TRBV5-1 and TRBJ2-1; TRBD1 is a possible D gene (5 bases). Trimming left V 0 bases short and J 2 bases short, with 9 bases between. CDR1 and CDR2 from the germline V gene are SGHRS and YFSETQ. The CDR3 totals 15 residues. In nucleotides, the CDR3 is TGCGCCAGCAGCTTGGTTGGGGCCACCTACAATGAGCAGTTCTTC. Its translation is CASSLVGATYNEQFF. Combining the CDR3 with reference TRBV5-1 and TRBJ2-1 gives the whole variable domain KAGVTQTPRYLIKTRGQQVTLSCSPISGHRSVSWYQQTPGQGLQFLFEYFSETQRNKGNFPGRFSGRQFSNSRSEMNVSTLELGDSALYLCASSLVGATYNEQFFGPGTRLTVL.

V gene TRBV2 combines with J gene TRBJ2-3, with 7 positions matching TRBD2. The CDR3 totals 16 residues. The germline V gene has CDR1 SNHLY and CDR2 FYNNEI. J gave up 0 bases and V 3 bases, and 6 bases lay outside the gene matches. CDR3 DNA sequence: TGTGCCAGCAGTGATGGGCCACTAGCGAGCACAGATACGCAGTATTTT. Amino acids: CASSDGPLASTDTQYF.

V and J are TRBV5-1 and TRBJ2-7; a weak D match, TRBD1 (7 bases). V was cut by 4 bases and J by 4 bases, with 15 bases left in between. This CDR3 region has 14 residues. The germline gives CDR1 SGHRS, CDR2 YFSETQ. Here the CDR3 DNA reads TGCGCCAGCAGCCGGGGGACAGACACATACGAGCAGTACTTC. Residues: CASSRGTDTYEQYF.

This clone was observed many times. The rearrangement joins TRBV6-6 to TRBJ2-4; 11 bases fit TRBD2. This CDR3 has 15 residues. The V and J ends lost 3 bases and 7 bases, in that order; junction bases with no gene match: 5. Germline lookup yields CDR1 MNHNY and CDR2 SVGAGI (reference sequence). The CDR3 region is CASSYGVAGGNIQYF. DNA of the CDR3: TGTGCCAGCAGTTATGGGGTAGCGGGAGGGAACATTCAGTACTTC.

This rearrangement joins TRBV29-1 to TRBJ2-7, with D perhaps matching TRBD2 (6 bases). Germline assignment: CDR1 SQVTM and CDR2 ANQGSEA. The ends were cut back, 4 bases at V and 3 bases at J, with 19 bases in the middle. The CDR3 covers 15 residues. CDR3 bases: TGCAGCGTTGCGGGACTGAGGAGTAGGGACTACGAGCAGTACTTC. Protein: CSVAGLRSRDYEQYF.

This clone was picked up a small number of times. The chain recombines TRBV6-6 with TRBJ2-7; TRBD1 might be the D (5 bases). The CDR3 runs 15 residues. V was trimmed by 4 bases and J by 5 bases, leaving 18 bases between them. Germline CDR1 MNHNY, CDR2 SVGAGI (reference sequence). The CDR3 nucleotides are TGTGCCAGCAGTTTGGATCCCCAGGGCCCCAACGAGCAGTACTTC. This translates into CASSLDPQGPNEQYF.

The CDR3 DNA sequence: TGTGCCAGCAGCTTGGGGGGACAGGGTAGCAATCAGCCCCAGCATTTT. This encodes CASSLGGQGSNQPQHF. V gene TRBV4-2 combines with J gene TRBJ1-5; 9 nucleotides agree with TRBD1. The ends lost 5 bases at V and 0 bases at J; junction bases unmatched: 5. This CDR3 has 16 amino acids. CDR1 is LGHNA and CDR2 is YNFKEQ in the germline V gene.

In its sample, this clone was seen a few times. The CDR3 region is CASSFERGGYTF. The CDR3 coding sequence is TGTGCCAGCAGTTTTGAACGAGGTGGCTACACCTTC. The chain uses TRBV28 and TRBJ1-2; D unresolved. CDR1 and CDR2 from the germline V gene are MDHEN and SYDVKM. The CDR3 is made up of 12 amino acids. Trimming removed 3 bases from V and 7 bases from J, with 9 bases in between.

CDR3 amino acids: CASSLRGYTGELFF. In DNA, the CDR3 is TGTGCCAGCAGCTTACGGGGGTACACCGGGGAGCTGTTTTTT. The chain employs TRBV7-2 and TRBJ2-2, with a weak D call TRBD2 (6 bases). The CDR3 loop spans 14 amino acids. Trimming took off 2 bases at V and 3 bases at J, with 7 bases between the two ends. Germline V gene lookup returns CDR1 SGHTA and CDR2 FQGNSA.

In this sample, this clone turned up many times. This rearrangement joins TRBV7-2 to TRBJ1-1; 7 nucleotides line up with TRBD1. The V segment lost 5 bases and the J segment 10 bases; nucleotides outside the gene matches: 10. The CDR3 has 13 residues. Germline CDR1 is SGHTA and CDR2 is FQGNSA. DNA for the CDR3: TGTGCCAGCAGCGCTGGGACAGTTCCCGGAGCTTTCTTT. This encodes CASSAGTVPGAFF.